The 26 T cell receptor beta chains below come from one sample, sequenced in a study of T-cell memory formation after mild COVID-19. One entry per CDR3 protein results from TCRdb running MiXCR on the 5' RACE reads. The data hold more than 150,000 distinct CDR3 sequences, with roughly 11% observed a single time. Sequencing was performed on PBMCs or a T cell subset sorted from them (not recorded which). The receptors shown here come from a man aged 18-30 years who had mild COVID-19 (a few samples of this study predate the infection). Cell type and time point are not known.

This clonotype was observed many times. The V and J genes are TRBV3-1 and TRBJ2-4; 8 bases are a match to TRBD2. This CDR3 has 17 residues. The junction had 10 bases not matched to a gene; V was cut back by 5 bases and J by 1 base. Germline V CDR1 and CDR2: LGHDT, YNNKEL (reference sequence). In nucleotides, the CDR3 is TGTGCCAGCAGCTCAAATGACGGGGGGGCCGCCAAAAACATTCAGTACTTC. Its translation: CASSSNDGGAAKNIQYF.

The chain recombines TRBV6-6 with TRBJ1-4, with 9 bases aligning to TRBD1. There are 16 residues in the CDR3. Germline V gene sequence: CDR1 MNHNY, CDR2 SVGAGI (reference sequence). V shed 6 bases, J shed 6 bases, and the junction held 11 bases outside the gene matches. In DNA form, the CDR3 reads TGTGCCAGCAGCTCGCAAACCGGGACAGGGCATGAAAAACTGTTTTTT. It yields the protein CASSSQTGTGHEKLFF.

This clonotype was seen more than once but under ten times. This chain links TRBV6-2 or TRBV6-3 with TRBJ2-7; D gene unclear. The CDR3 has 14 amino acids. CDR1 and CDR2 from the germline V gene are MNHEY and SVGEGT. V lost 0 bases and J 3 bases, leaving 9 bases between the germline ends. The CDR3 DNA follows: TGTGCCAGCAGTTACTCGGGATCAATCTACGAGCAGTACTTC. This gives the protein CASSYSGSIYEQYF.

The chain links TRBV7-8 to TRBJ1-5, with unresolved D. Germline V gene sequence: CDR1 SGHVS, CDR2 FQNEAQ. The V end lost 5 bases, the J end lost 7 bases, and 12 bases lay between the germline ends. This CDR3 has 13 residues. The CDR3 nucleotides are TGTGCCAGCAGCCAGGAGGCCAGCCAGCCCCAGCATTTT. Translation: CASSQEASQPQHF.

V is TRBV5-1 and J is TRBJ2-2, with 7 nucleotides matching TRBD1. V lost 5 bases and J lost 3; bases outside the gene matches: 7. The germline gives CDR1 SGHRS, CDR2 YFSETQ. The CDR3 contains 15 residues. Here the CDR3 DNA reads TGCGCCAGCAGTTTAGACAGGGCCTACACCGGGGAGCTGTTTTTT. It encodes CASSLDRAYTGELFF.

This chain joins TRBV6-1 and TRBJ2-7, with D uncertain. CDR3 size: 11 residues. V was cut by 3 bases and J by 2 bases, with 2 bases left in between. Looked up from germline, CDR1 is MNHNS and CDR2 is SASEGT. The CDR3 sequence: CASSETYEQYV. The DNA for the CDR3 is TGTGCCAGCAGTGAGACCTACGAGCAGTACGTC.

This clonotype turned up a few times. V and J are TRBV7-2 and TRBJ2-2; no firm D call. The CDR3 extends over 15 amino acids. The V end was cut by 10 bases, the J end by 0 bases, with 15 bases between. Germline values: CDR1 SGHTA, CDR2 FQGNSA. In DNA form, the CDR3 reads TGTGCCATCAATGACTTGCCTTCGAACACCGGGGAGCTGTTTTTT. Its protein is CAINDLPSNTGELFF.

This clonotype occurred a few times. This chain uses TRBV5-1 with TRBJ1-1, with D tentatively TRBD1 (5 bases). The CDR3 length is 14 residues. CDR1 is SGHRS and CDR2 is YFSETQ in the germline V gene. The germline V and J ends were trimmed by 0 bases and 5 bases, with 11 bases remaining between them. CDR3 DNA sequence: TGCGCCAGCAGCTTGGAAACATGGGGGACTGAAGCTTTCTTT. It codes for CASSLETWGTEAFF.

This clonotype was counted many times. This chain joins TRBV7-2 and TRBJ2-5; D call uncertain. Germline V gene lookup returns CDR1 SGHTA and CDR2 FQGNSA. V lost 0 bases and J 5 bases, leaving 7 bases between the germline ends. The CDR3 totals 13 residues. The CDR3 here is CASSLAVGETQYF. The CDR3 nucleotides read TGTGCCAGCAGCTTAGCCGTTGGGGAGACCCAGTACTTC.

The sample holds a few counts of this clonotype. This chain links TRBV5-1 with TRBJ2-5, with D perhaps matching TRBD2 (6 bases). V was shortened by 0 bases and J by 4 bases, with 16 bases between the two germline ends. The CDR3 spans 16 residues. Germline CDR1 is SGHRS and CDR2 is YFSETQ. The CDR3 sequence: CASSLDAGPLIETQYF. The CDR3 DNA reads TGCGCCAGCAGCTTGGATGCGGGGCCGCTCATAGAGACCCAGTACTTC. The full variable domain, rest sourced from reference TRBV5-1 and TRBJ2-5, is KAGVTQTPRYLIKTRGQQVTLSCSPISGHRSVSWYQQTPGQGLQFLFEYFSETQRNKGNFPGRFSGRQFSNSRSEMNVSTLELGDSALYLCASSLDAGPLIETQYFGPGTRLLVL.

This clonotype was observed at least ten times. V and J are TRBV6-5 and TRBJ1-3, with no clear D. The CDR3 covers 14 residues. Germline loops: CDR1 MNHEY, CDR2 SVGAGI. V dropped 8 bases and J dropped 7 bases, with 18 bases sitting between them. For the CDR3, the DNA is TGTGCCAGCTCCGGACGAACTGTGGGGAACACCATATATTTT. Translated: CASSGRTVGNTIYF.

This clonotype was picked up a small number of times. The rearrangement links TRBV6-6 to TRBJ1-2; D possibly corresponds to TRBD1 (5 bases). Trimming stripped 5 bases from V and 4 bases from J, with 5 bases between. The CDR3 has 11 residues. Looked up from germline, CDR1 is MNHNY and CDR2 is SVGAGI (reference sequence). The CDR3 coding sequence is TGTGCCAGCAGTGGGGGCTATGGCTACACCTTC. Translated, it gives CASSGGYGYTF.

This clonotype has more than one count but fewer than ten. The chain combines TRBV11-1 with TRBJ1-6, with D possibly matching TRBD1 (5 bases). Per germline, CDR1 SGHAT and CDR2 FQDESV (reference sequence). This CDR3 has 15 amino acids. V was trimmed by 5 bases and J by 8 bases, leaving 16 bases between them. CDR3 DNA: TGTGCCAGCAGCCCCCGGCAGGGTGTGGATTCACCCCTCCACTTT. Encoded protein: CASSPRQGVDSPLHF. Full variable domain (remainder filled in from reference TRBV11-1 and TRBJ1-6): EAEVAQSPRYKITEKSQAVAFWCDPISGHATLYWYRQILGQGPELLVQFQDESVVDDSQLPKDRFSAERLKGVDSTLKIQPAELGDSAMYLCASSPRQGVDSPLHFGNGTRLTVT.

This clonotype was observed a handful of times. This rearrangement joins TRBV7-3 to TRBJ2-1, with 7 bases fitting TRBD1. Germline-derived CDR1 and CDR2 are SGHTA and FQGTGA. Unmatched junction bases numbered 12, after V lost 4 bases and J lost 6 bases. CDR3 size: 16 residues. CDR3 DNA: TGTGCCAGCAGCTCAGACTCGGGACAGACCTTCAATGAGCAGTTCTTC. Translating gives CASSSDSGQTFNEQFF.

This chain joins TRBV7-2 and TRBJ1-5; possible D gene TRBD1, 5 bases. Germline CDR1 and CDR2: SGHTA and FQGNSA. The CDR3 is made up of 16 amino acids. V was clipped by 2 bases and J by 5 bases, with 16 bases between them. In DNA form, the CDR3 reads TGTGCCAGCAGCTTATTGGGCCAGGGTTTCGATCAGCCCCAGCATTTT. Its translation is CASSLLGQGFDQPQHF.

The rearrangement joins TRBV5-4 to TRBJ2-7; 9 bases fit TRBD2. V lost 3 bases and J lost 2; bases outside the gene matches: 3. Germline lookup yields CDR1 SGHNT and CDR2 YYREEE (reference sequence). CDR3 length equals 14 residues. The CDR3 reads CASSSSSGAYEQYF. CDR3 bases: TGTGCCAGCAGCTCGTCTAGCGGGGCCTACGAGCAGTACTTC.

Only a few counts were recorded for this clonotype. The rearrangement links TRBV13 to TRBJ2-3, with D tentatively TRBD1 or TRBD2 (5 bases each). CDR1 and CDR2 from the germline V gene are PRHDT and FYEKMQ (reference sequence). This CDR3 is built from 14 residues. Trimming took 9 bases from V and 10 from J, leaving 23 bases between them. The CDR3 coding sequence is TGTGCCAGTACAGGATCCCCCGGGGACCGGCCGCAGTATTTT. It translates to CASTGSPGDRPQYF. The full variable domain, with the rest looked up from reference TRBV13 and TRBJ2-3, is AAGVIQSPRHLIKEKRETATLKCYPIPRHDTVYWYQQGPGQDPQFLISFYEKMQSDKGSIPDRFSAQQFSDYHSELNMSSLELGDSALYFCASTGSPGDRPQYFGPGTRLTVL.

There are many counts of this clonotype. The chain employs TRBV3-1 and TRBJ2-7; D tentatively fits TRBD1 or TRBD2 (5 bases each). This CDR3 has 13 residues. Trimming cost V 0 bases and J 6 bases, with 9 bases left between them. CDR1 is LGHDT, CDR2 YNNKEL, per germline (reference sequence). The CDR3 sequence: CASSQEGPLEQYF. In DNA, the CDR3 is TGTGCCAGCAGCCAAGAGGGACCCCTCGAGCAGTACTTC.

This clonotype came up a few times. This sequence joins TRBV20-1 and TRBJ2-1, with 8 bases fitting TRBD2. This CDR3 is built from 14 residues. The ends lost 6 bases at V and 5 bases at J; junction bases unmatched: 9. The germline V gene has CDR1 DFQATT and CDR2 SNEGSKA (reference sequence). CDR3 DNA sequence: TGCAGTGCAAGAACGGGGGGGCCTGACAATGAGCAGTTCTTC. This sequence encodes CSARTGGPDNEQFF.

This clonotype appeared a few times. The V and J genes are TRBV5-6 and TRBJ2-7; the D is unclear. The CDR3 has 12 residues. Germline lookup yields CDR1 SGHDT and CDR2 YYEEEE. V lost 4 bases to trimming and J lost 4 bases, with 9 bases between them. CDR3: CASSLTYYEQYF. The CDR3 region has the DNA TGTGCCAGCAGCCTTACTTATTACGAGCAGTACTTC.

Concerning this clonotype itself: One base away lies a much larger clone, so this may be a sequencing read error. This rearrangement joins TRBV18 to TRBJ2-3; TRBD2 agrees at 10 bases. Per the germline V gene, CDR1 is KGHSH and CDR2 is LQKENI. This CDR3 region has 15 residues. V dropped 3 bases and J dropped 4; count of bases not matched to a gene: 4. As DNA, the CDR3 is TGTGCCAGCTCACCTCTAGCGGGGGCGGCAGATACGCAGTATTTT. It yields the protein CASSPLAGAADTQYF.

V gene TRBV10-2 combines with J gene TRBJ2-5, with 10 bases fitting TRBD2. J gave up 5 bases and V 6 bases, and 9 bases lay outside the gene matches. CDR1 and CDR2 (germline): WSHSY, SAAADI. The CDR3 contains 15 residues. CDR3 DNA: TGCGCCAGCAGAGAACCTAGCGGGAGCCTGGAGACCCAGTACTTC. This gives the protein CASREPSGSLETQYF.

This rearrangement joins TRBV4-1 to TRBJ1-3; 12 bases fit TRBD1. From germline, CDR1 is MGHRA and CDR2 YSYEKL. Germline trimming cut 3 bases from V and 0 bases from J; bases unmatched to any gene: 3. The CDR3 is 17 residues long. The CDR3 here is CASSQGTGGLSGNTIYF. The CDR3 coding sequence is TGCGCCAGCAGCCAGGGGACAGGGGGCCTCTCTGGAAACACCATATATTTT.

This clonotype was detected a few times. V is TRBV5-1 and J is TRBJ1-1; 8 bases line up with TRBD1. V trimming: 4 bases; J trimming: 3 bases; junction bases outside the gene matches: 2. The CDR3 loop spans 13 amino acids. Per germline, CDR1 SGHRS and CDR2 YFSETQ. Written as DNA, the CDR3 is TGCGCCAGCAGCCGGGGACAGGACACTGAAGCTTTCTTT. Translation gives CASSRGQDTEAFF.

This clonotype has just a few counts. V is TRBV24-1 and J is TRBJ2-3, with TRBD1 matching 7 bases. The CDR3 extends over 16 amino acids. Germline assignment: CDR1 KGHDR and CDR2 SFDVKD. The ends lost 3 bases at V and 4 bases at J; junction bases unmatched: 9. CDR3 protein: CATSDTTGASADTQYF. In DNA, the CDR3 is TGTGCCACCAGTGATACCACAGGGGCAAGTGCAGATACGCAGTATTTT.

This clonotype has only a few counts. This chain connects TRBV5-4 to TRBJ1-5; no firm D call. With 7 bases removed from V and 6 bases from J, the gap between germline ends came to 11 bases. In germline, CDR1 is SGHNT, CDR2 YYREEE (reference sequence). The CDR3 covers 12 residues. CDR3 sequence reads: CASGEVGQPQHF. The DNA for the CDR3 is TGTGCCAGCGGGGAGGTGGGTCAGCCCCAGCATTTT.